This T cell receptor (beta chain) was identified in a study of T cell repertoires in cytomegalovirus infection. The V gene lost 10 bases and the J gene lost 5 bases, with 30 bases spanning the gap. CDR1 and CDR2 (germline): MNHEY, SVGEGT. The CDR3 contains 17 residues. This clonotype was seen many times. Antigen unknown. TCRdb re-analysed the reads in MiXCR, keeping a single row per CDR3 protein. The repertoire has around 300,000 distinct CDR3 sequences, 9% to 9.5% of them found once; the top ten carry about 4.5%. Broader study findings: Clonotype analysis showed dominance of the ex vivo response by HLA-C-restricted CMV-specific TCR beta clonotypes.

Sample: PBMCs. This TCR was recovered from a human donor in good health (CMV status not recorded). Some clones in this sample may be carry-over from other donors' samples. V gene TRBV6-2 or TRBV6-3 combines with J gene TRBJ2-7; D call uncertain. As DNA, the CDR3 is TGTGCCACTTCGATGCAACAAAGAAACCCCTCCCAGGACGAGCAGTACTTC. Protein product: CATSMQQRNPSQDEQYF.